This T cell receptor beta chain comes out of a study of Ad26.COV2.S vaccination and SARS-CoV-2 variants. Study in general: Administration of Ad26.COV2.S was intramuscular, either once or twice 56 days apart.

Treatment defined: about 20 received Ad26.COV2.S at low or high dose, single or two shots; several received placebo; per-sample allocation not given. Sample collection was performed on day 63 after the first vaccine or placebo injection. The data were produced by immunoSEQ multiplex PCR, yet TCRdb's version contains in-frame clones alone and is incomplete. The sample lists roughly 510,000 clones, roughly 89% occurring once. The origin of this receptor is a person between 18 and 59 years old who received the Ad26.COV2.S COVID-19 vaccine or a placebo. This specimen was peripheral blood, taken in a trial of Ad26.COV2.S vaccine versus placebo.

The CDR3 bases are TGTGCCAGTAGTATAGACCTCCAGTCAATTTCCACAGATACGCAGTATTTT. It encodes CASSIDLQSISTDTQYF. J is TRBJ2-3 and V is TRBV19; no reliable D call. The CDR3 extends over 17 amino acids. In germline, CDR1 is LNHDA, CDR2 SQIVND (reference sequence). V dropped 0 bases and J dropped 2 bases, with 15 bases sitting between them.